This T cell receptor (beta chain) was retrieved from a study of blood T cell repertoires in COVID-19. Overall study context: Samples representing acute and convalescent COVID-19 were sourced from the United States, Italy and Spain. The cDNA or gDNA used as material had been derived from T cells, B-cell-depleted T cells, or PBMCs.

The CDR3 contains 15 residues. V was clipped by 2 bases and J by 4 bases; unmatched bases: 3. Germline CDR1 is SGHTA and CDR2 is FQGNSA. Methods used by the authors: Estimation of nucleated cell counts relied on the amplification of reference gene primers. Here immunoSEQ multiplex PCR was the method, and the copy in TCRdb shows in-frame clones only, minus some. V and J calls plus clone size are reproduced from that table; the DNA served to infer D and trimming. Of roughly 47,000 clones listed, over 75% were seen once; the top ten hold around 8%. This receptor was taken from a middle-aged man with acute or convalescent COVID-19. Sequenced input: peripheral blood. V is TRBV7-2 and J is TRBJ2-1, with 9 bases identical to TRBD2. CDR3 nucleotide sequence: TGTGCCAGCAGCTTATTTAGCGGGAGTTACAATGAGCAGTTCTTC. Its translation: CASSLFSGSYNEQFF.